The text below deals with one T cell receptor beta chain. This clonotype turned up a few times. Its antigen is not yet known. No per-base quality is available; no much larger clone lies one base away. Library construction relied on RACE. The sample was run on a NextSeq 500. Library preparation attached unique molecular identifiers to individual cDNA molecules for quantitative, reproducible TCR counting. The paper's processing steps were these. A median of about 87,000 TCRs per sample was observed, with a range of 23,224 to 690,600. V, J and CDR3 annotation of the TCR reads was carried out using the Decombinator software suite. To make PS versus PT1 abundance plots, every sample was subsampled to the same number of TCRs (28,000). TCRs were defined as expanded if absent before sensitization and observed at least eight times at the 2-week time point. The raw public data were reprocessed by TCRdb itself: fastp quality trimming at Q25, MiXCR clonotype calling, in-frame beta chains only. Rows merge per CDR3 protein into single entries with the most common DNA and genes. Clone size and V and J calls follow TCRdb, not the original study. This sample has approximately 45,000 distinct CDR3 sequences in its table, and approximately 4.7% of those were observed once. The top ten clonotypes cover about 1.6% of the sample.

V is shortened by 5 bases, J by 4 bases, and the region joining them spans 17 bases. CDR1 and CDR2 (MGHDK, SYGVNS) derive from the germline V gene. The CDR3 spans 15 residues, from the cysteine through the phenylalanine. Just the 45-base CDR3 DNA is kept, in frame starting at base 1. The sample's time point label, decoded: healthy volunteer bleed at 2 weeks. Unfractionated whole blood was collected in Tempus Blood RNA tubes, and total RNA was extracted from that blood. A few healthy volunteers acted as controls for TCR sequencing and had blood drawn at day 0, 2 weeks and 6 weeks. This specimen comes from a study of human T cells and chemical hapten exposure (dated by TCRdb to about 2021). Study-level background: Libraries were combined into a pool for sequencing, and differences in TCR yield between samples came mainly from small differences in library volumes within the pool. For every blood RNA sample, sequencing covered both the TCR alpha and TCR beta chains. In alopecia patients, the study followed how the peripheral blood TCR repertoire changed in vivo over primary and secondary sensitization to diphenylcyclopropenone (DPC), a hapten. Here is what the overall study found, with its caveats: DPC sensitization did not change how many TCRs were above 1 in 1000 frequency, and no evidence was found of alterations in global repertoire structure. After repeated subsampling, the strength of the expansion versus patch-test correlation and the threshold at which it became significant changed.

This sequence originates from a female donor in good health. Some clones in this sample may be carry-over from other donors' samples. Recombination connected TRBV25-1 to TRBJ1-1; the D gene is possibly TRBD1, with 5 bases matching. Sequenced input: whole blood. The DNA reads TGTGCCAGCAGTCCCAGCTCTTGGGGGAGCACTGAAGCTTTCTTT. It codes for CASSPSSWGSTEAFF.